One sample yielded the 18 T cell receptor beta chains listed below, sequenced in a study of immune heterogeneity within non-small cell lung tumors. In a multiplex PCR, 32 V and 13 J primers amplified TCR beta CDR3. MiXCR, applied by TCRdb to the multiplex PCR reads, yields one record per CDR3 protein. The sample lists fewer than 15,000 distinct CDR3 sequences, roughly 30% occurring once. The template for each sample was 600 ng of genomic DNA, which had been extracted from bulk tumor tissue. Doctors removed several biopsies from each primary tumor during surgery, keeping them far apart. Patients with untreated, newly diagnosed non-small cell lung cancer underwent curative surgery. The sequenced material came from lung tumor tissue. Receptors were obtained from a man aged 40-55 years with non-small cell lung cancer.

For this clonotype: This may be a read error: a much more frequent sequence differs by one nucleotide. The genes are TRBV19 and TRBJ1-3; a weak D match, TRBD1 (6 bases). Trimming stripped 9 bases from V and 6 bases from J, with 15 bases between. Germline V lookup: CDR1 LNHDA, CDR2 SQIVND (reference sequence). CDR3 size: 13 residues. The CDR3 sequence: CASGDISANTIYF. The CDR3 DNA is TGTGCCAGCGGGGACATTTCAGCAAACACCATATATTTT.

By its share, this clonotype is medium-sized (0.01 to 0.1%). The rearrangement uses TRBV13 and TRBJ1-3; maybe TRBD1 (6 bases). Trimming removed 3 bases at V and 4 bases at J, with 13 bases between. The germline CDR1 and CDR2 sequences are PRHDT and FYEKMQ (reference sequence). CDR3 length: 15 amino acids. CDR3: CASSFRGGLGNTIYF. The CDR3 region has the DNA TGTGCCAGCAGCTTTCGTGGGGGGCTCGGAAACACCATATATTTT.

By share, this clonotype ranks as medium-sized. The genes are TRBV27 and TRBJ2-7; D remains unclear. CDR1 and CDR2 (germline): MNHEY, SMNVEV (reference sequence). The CDR3 consists of 12 residues. Trimming cost V 6 bases and J 5 bases, with 11 bases left between them. Here the CDR3 reads CASRSPAHEQYF. Written as DNA, the CDR3 is TGTGCCAGCAGATCCCCGGCCCACGAGCAGTACTTC.

As for this clonotype: This may arise from a read error, as a much more abundant clone is one base away. The chain joins TRBV11-3 to TRBJ2-2; D may be TRBD1 or TRBD2 (5 bases each). The CDR3 length is 13 residues. From germline, CDR1 is SGHNT and CDR2 YENEEA. CDR3 sequence (DNA): TGTGCCATCAGCTTAGAGGGGTCAGGGGAGCTGTTTTTT. Amino acids: CAISLEGSGELFF.

Notes on this clonotype: It may be a read error: a sequence one base away is much more abundant. The chain combines TRBV6-9 with TRBJ2-7; D ambiguous. Trimming took off 4 bases at V and 7 bases at J, with 14 bases between the two ends. Germline assignment: CDR1 MNHGY and CDR2 SVAAGI. The CDR3 runs 13 residues. CDR3 protein: CASSLIARSEQYF. CDR3 coding DNA: TGTGCCAGCAGTTTAATTGCAAGGAGTGAGCAGTACTTC.

Comments on this clonotype: This may stem from a read error, because a much larger clone lies one nucleotide away. This chain joins TRBV5-5 and TRBJ1-1; possible D gene TRBD1, 6 bases. The germline V and J ends were trimmed by 5 bases and 0 bases, with 11 bases remaining between them. Germline V gene sequence: CDR1 SGHKS, CDR2 YYEKEE (reference sequence). There are 14 residues in the CDR3. CDR3 DNA sequence: TGTGCCAGCAGTGCCGGGACATTGAACACTGAAGCTTTCTTT. It is translated as CASSAGTLNTEAFF.

In its sample, this clonotype ranks as medium-sized (0.01 to 0.1%). The V and J genes are TRBV5-8 and TRBJ1-6; D not resolved. Trimming removed 3 bases at V and 5 bases at J, with 12 bases between. This CDR3 spans 15 amino acids. Germline-derived CDR1 and CDR2 are SGHTS and YDEGEE. The CDR3 region is CASSSAWQNNSPLHF. The CDR3 DNA follows: TGTGCCAGCAGCTCTGCATGGCAGAATAATTCACCCCTCCACTTT.

The sample holds a few counts of this clonotype. This chain links TRBV20-1 with TRBJ1-1; 12 bases are a match to TRBD1. This CDR3 contains 15 residues. Germline V lookup: CDR1 DFQATT, CDR2 SNEGSKA (reference sequence). Losses at the gene ends were 5 bases for V and 6 bases for J; bases not matched to a gene: 10. CDR3 in DNA: TGCAGTGCTGACCCGGGACAGGGGGCGAGGGCTGAAGCTTTCTTT. This encodes CSADPGQGARAEAFF.

The CDR3 spells CASSQDQEGRNEQFF. CDR3 sequence (DNA): TGCGCCAGCAGCCAAGATCAGGAGGGCCGCAATGAGCAGTTCTTC. This chain connects TRBV4-3 to TRBJ2-1; tentative D call: TRBD2 (6 bases). Trimming pared 0 bases from V and 6 bases from J, leaving 12 bases between. The CDR3 extends over 15 amino acids. Germline V lookup: CDR1 LGHNA, CDR2 YSLEER.

This clonotype was counted a few times. J is TRBJ2-1 and V is TRBV11-2, with D perhaps matching TRBD2 (6 bases). The V gene's germline CDR1 is SGHAT and CDR2 FQNNGV. The CDR3 extends over 16 amino acids. V lost 2 bases to trimming and J lost 8 bases, with 19 bases between them. The CDR3 is CASSLIGSDGSYEQFF. The CDR3 region has the DNA TGTGCCAGCAGCTTAATTGGGAGTGACGGGAGCTATGAGCAGTTCTTC.

By share of the sample, this clonotype is medium-sized. The V gene is TRBV10-1, the J gene TRBJ2-7, with D maybe TRBD1 (6 bases). This CDR3 is built from 14 residues. Germline V gene lookup returns CDR1 WNHNN and CDR2 SYGVQD (reference sequence). Between the trimmed V and J ends, which lost 7 bases and 12 bases, there was a span of 25 bases. CDR3: CASTLDSLKLNRYF. The DNA for the CDR3 is TGCGCCAGCACCCTGGACAGCTTGAAACTAAATCGGTACTTC.

This clonotype was seen only once. This may arise from a read error, as a much more abundant clone is one base away. This chain links TRBV7-9 with TRBJ1-1, with TRBD1 as a possible D gene (5 bases). The CDR3 has 13 amino acids. Germline-derived CDR1 and CDR2 are SEHNR and FQNEAQ (reference sequence). The CDR3 coding sequence is TGTACCAGCAGCTTAGAAGCAGGGATCGAAGCTTTCTTT. This codes for CTSSLEAGIEAFF.

This clonotype has at least ten counts. This chain links TRBV3-1 with TRBJ2-1, with D unresolved. Deletions cut 2 bases from V and 7 bases from J, with 18 bases between. The germline CDR1 and CDR2 sequences are LGHDT and YNNKEL (reference sequence). CDR3 length: 16 residues. CDR3 region: CASSQSSKASSNEQFF. CDR3 nucleotide sequence: TGTGCCAGCAGCCAATCCTCCAAAGCGTCCTCTAATGAGCAGTTCTTC.

As regards this clonotype: This may stem from a read error, because a much larger clone lies one nucleotide away. The V gene is TRBV4-1, the J gene TRBJ2-3; D possibly corresponds to TRBD2 (6 bases). The germline V gene has CDR1 MGHRA and CDR2 YSYEKL. Trimming left V 0 bases short and J 2 bases short, with 12 bases between. The CDR3 has 16 amino acids. As DNA, the CDR3 is TGCGCCAGCAGCCAAGAAGTAGCGGCAATCACAGATACGCAGTATTTT. It translates to CASSQEVAAITDTQYF.

This clonotype was seen many times. This sequence joins TRBV7-9 and TRBJ2-2; TRBD2 matches 10 bases. This CDR3 has 18 residues. The V gene's germline CDR1 is SEHNR and CDR2 FQNEAQ (reference sequence). Trimming took 0 bases from V and 2 from J; bases not matched to a gene: 6. In DNA, the CDR3 is TGTGCCAGCAGCTTAGCGTCTAGCGGGAGCCCAAACACCGGGGAGCTGTTTTTT. Amino acid sequence: CASSLASSGSPNTGELFF.

This clonotype was seen more than once but under ten times. This sequence joins TRBV14 and TRBJ2-1, with D hard to call. Trimming removed 1 base from V and 2 bases from J, with 6 bases in between. This CDR3 contains 14 residues. The germline V gene has CDR1 SGHDN and CDR2 FVKESK. The DNA of the CDR3 is TGTGCCAGCAGCCAAGGCCAGCCCTACAATGAGCAGTTCTTC. Translation gives CASSQGQPYNEQFF.

Points on this clonotype: A much larger clone sits a single nucleotide away, making a read error possible. This chain joins TRBV7-9 and TRBJ1-6, with unresolved D. The CDR3 contains 16 residues. Trimming left V 1 base short and J 7 bases short, with 14 bases between. Germline-derived CDR1 and CDR2 are SEHNR and FQNEAQ (reference sequence). DNA for the CDR3: TGTGCCAGCAGCTTAGGAGTGTGCCGTGTGAATTCACCCCTCCACTTT. Its protein product is CASSLGVCRVNSPLHF.

This clonotype counts as medium-sized. The chain couples TRBV9 to TRBJ1-4; D is undetermined. In germline, CDR1 is SGDLS, CDR2 YYNGEE. Trimming pared 0 bases from V and 8 bases from J, leaving 20 bases between. This CDR3 has 17 amino acids. This CDR3 is CASSVAGTRLMGEKLFF. The CDR3 DNA follows: TGTGCCAGCAGCGTAGCCGGAACGAGGTTGATGGGCGAAAAACTGTTTTTT.